A single TCR beta chain is shown here with its context. Its antigen has not been determined. It has no much larger one-base neighbor in the sample; base qualities were not kept. CDR1 MGHRA and CDR2 YSYEKL were looked up in the germline V gene. Deletion took 4 bases off V and 1 base off J, with a span of 10 bases between the germline ends. The CDR3 goes from the cysteine to the phenylalanine over 14 residues. The CDR3 DNA has 42 bases and is translated from base 1. This sample is part of a study of blood T cell repertoires in COVID-19 (TCRdb year 2020). Background for the entire study: Collaborator samples came from the United States, Italy and Spain and covered acute and convalescent phases of COVID-19. Samples came from the ongoing ImmuneRACE study (first 160 participants) plus 1,254 subjects from 6 global collaborators. A freely available public database, intended as a resource for researchers studying the immune response to SARS-CoV-2, is where the repertoires were released. Where HLA class I and class II types were available, the types were taken from metadata supplied by the sample provider, not from assay-based typing. The prospective study material was composed of cDNA or gDNA derived from T cells, B-cell-depleted T cells, or PBMCs. Nearly every sample came with metadata listing a de-identified subject ID, COVID-19 status, age in years and sex. Subjects who had been exposed to COVID-19, were actively infected with it, or had recovered from it provided the deeply sampled blood TCRbeta repertoires that made up the dataset. Study-wide findings and limitations: The amount of clinical and demographic metadata varied by source and participant and was provided uncurated.

The collaborating institutions used their own protocols to collect whole blood in K2EDTA tubes. For TCRbeta analysis, collaborators shipped samples as frozen whole blood, isolated PBMCs, or DNA extracted from either of those sample types. TCRbeta CDR3 regions were amplified from genomic DNA using the immunoSEQ Assay, a bias-controlled multiplex PCR. Processing in the source paper ran as follows. Nucleated cell counts per sample were estimated from amplification of reference gene primers within the assay. To quantify the absolute abundance of each unique TCRbeta CDR3 rearrangement, sequence reads were collapsed and filtered. For each sample, productive Simpson clonality was calculated as the square root of Simpson's diversity index across productive rearrangements. The clones in this table, taken by TCRdb from immuneACCESS, are in-frame only. Not every clone is retained; where verified, under half of the shortfall comes from an unresolved V gene, and the cause of the rest is unknown. V, J and clone size reflect that table, while D and trimming were determined from the DNA. Present in this sample are tens of thousands of clones, more than 75% of which were seen just once. The ten top clones hold about a sixth of the sample.

This receptor chain uses TRBV4-1 and TRBJ2-5; the D gene is possibly TRBD2, with 5 bases matching. The receptor comes from an elderly woman with active or convalescent COVID-19. The material sequenced was peripheral blood. In nucleotide form, the sequence is TGCGCCAGCAGCCTCCCGGGAATCCAAGAGACCCAGTACTTC. Translated, it reads CASSLPGIQETQYF.